The rows below give T cell receptor beta chains drawn from one sample of a study of T cell responses to AZD1222 COVID-19 vaccine. Profiled with immunoSEQ multiplex PCR; TCRdb holds only in-frame clones, not every one. The table shows some 120,000 clones, with more than 65% occurring only once. Specimen: peripheral blood, collected on day 0 of AZD1222 vaccination. The receptor source for this set is an adult in good health. Each CDR3 is given with its conserved first and last residue. D genes are given only for firm matches. Size tells how often a clone was seen (once, few, many) or the class of an expanded clone, and some rows leave it out.

V	size	J	D	length	DNA	CDR3
TRBV5-1	-	TRBJ2-2	-	14	TGCGCCAGCAGCTTGGACGGTAACACCGGGGAGCTGTTTTTT	CASSLDGNTGELFF
TRBV6-4	medium-sized	TRBJ2-6	TRBD1	17	TGTGCCAGCAGTGACTCGACAGGGGGCTCTGGGGCCAACGTCCTGACTTTC	CASSDSTGGSGANVLTF
TRBV7-2	-	TRBJ2-1	-	14	TGTGCCAGCAGCTTATATAGCTCCTACAATGAGCAGTTCTTC	CASSLYSSYNEQFF
TRBV7-9	-	TRBJ1-1	-	14	TGTGCCAGCAGCCCCATCAAAACGGGCTCTGAAGCTTTCTTT	CASSPIKTGSEAFF
TRBV5-1	few	TRBJ1-6	-	14	TGCGCCAGCAGCCCCCGGGACCTCACTTCACCCCTCCACTTT	CASSPRDLTSPLHF
TRBV21-1	medium-sized	TRBJ1-5	-	17	TGTGCCAGCAGCAAAGGAGGCGGCAGGGGGGAAGATCAGCCCCAGCATTTT	CASSKGGGRGEDQPQHF
TRBV19	-	TRBJ1-2	TRBD1	17	TGTGCCAGTAGTACCCCTCCGGGGGGACAGATCGCTATCGTCTACACCTTC	CASSTPPGGQIAIVYTF
TRBV4-3	-	TRBJ1-3	-	17	TGCGCCAGCAGCCAAGAGGTGGCCGGGTACTTTGAAAACACCATATATTTT	CASSQEVAGYFENTIYF
TRBV7-6	-	TRBJ2-3	TRBD2	15	TGTGCCAGCAGCCCGAGCGGGAGAGAGGGAGATACGCAGTATTTT	CASSPSGREGDTQYF
TRBV6-5	-	TRBJ2-7	-	13	TGTGCCAGCAGTTACTCGGCCAGGGGCGAGCAGTACTTC	CASSYSARGEQYF
TRBV6-5	-	TRBJ1-4	TRBD1	14	TGTGCCAGCAGTTCAGGGACAGGGAGGGAAAAACTGTTTTTT	CASSSGTGREKLFF
TRBV12-3/TRBV12-4	-	TRBJ2-3	-	13	TGTGCCAGCAGTTTATTGGAGTTCGATACGCAGTATTTT	CASSLLEFDTQYF
TRBV4-2	many	TRBJ2-7	TRBD1	14	TGTGCCAGCAGCGGAGACAGGGGGTGGTACGAGCAGTACTTC	CASSGDRGWYEQYF
TRBV7-2	-	TRBJ2-3	TRBD1	16	TGTGCCAGCAGCTCGAACCGGGACAGCCGCACAGATACGCAGTATTTT	CASSSNRDSRTDTQYF
TRBV15	medium-sized	TRBJ1-4	-	15	TGTGCCACCAGCAGAGAGGAGCCACGAGTAGGAAAACTGTTTTTT	CATSREEPRVGKLFF
TRBV3-1/TRBV3-2	-	TRBJ1-2	-	14	TGTGCCAGCAGCCAAGATCGAGGGGCGCGGGGCTACACCTTC	CASSQDRGARGYTF
TRBV18	once	TRBJ1-4	-	13	TGTGCCAGCTCACCATCCAGTCATGAAAAACTGTTTTTT	CASSPSSHEKLFF
TRBV6-4	few	TRBJ2-5	TRBD2	15	TGTGCCAGCAGTGACTTATCGGGACTAGCTGAGACCCAGTACTTC	CASSDLSGLAETQYF
TRBV19	-	TRBJ1-4	-	17	TGTGCCAGTAGTAGTCGCGGGTCCCTCGCAACTAATGAAAAACTGTTTTTT	CASSSRGSLATNEKLFF
TRBV7-3	-	TRBJ2-3	-	14	TGTGCCAGCAGTATGATAGCTGGCACAGATACGCAGTATTTT	CASSMIAGTDTQYF
TRBV7-2	-	TRBJ1-1	-	11	TGTGCCAGCAGCCCGTTACGGGAAGCTTTCTTT	CASSPLREAFF
TRBV5-6	-	TRBJ2-2	-	14	TGTGCCAGCAGCTTGGATCGCAACACCGGGGAGCTGTTTTTT	CASSLDRNTGELFF
TRBV7-2	-	TRBJ2-7	-	14	TGTGCCAGCAGCTTAGGTCAGGTCTCCTACGAGCAGTACTTC	CASSLGQVSYEQYF
TRBV28	-	TRBJ1-1	-	12	TGTGCCAGCAGTTTTTCCGGGCTAGTAGCTTTCTTT	CASSFSGLVAFF
TRBV5-4	few	TRBJ2-7	-	11	TGTGCCAGCAGCGCCGAATACGAGCAGTACTTC	CASSAEYEQYF
TRBV5-1	-	TRBJ2-1	TRBD1	15	TGCGCCAGCAGCTTGACGTCGGACAGGCACAATGAGCAGTTCTTC	CASSLTSDRHNEQFF
TRBV7-2	-	TRBJ1-2	-	14	TGTGCCAGCAGCTCGGCCTTCGGGGGCTATGGCTACACCTTC	CASSSAFGGYGYTF
TRBV18	once	TRBJ1-1	-	16	TGTGCCAGCTCACCAACCGCGGGGGGGCTGTACACTGAAGCTTTCTTT	CASSPTAGGLYTEAFF
TRBV18	-	TRBJ2-7	-	13	TGTGCCAGCCGCCCCAGAGCTACCTACGAGCAGTACTTC	CASRPRATYEQYF
TRBV28	-	TRBJ1-2	-	11	TGTGCCAGCAGCCGTGGACTTGGCTACACCTTC	CASSRGLGYTF
TRBV9	-	TRBJ1-3	-	17	TGTGCCAGCAGCGCCTCCACAGGGTCAGGCACTGGAAACACCATATATTTT	CASSASTGSGTGNTIYF
TRBV18	once	TRBJ2-3	-	15	TGTGCCAGCTCACTTCCGGGACGCCTCACAGATACGCAGTATTTT	CASSLPGRLTDTQYF
TRBV9	-	TRBJ2-3	-	18	TGTGCCAGCAGTGCCAGGGCTGAAGGGGGGGACCCCACAGATACGCAGTATTTT	CASSARAEGGDPTDTQYF
TRBV12-3/TRBV12-4	-	TRBJ2-6	-	13	TGTGCCAGCAAGATGGCTGGGGCCAACGTCCTGACTTTC	CASKMAGANVLTF
TRBV10-2	-	TRBJ2-7	-	11	TGCGCCAGCAGTACCTCCTACGAGCAGTACTTC	CASSTSYEQYF
TRBV2	-	TRBJ2-2	-	15	TGTGCCAGCAGTCTTGACAGCGCGAACACCGGGGAGCTGTTTTTT	CASSLDSANTGELFF